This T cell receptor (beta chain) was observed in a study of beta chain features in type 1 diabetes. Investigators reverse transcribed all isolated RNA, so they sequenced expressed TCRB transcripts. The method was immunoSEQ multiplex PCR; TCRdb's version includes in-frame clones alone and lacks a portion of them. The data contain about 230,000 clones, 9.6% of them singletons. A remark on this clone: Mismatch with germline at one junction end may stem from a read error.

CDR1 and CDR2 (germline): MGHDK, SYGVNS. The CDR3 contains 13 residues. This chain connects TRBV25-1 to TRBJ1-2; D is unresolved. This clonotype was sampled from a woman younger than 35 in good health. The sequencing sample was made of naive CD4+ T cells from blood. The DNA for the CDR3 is TGTGCCAGCAGTGAACCTGGAGGGCGCGGCTGCACCTTC. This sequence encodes CASSEPGGRGCTF.